This T cell receptor beta chain was sequenced during a study of T cells after yellow fever vaccination. About the study: Those fractions that held only low numbers of cells were prepared using the SMART-Seq v4 Ultra Low Input RNA kit.

Study conclusions and caveats: Post-booster samples contained most primary-vaccination clones (around 95% CD4, about 87% CD8).

TCRdb re-called the 5' RACE reads with MiXCR, one entry per CDR3 protein. The sample lists 100,000 to 150,000 distinct CDR3 sequences, 8.9% occurring once. This clonotype was recorded a few times. Its antigen is as yet unknown. This TCR came from a man between 18 and 35 years old who received the YFV17D yellow fever vaccine. The input for sequencing was CD8+ T cells sorted from PBMCs, taken on the day of the yellow fever booster vaccination.

DNA of the CDR3: TGTGCCAGCAGCTCCACCGGGACCCTGGGGCTGAACTACGAGCAGTACGTC. Protein sequence: CASSSTGTLGLNYEQYV. The chain carries TRBV7-9 and TRBJ2-7, with D possibly being TRBD1 or TRBD2 (5 bases each). The CDR3 totals 17 residues. The V and J ends lost 4 bases and 3 bases respectively, with 22 bases between them. CDR1 and CDR2 (germline): SEHNR, FQNEAQ (reference sequence).